At least ten counts were recorded for the clone carrying this T cell receptor (beta chain). One end of the junction varies from germline; a read error may be responsible. TCR beta CDR3 regions were amplified from RNA transcripts. Researchers ran a first-round RT-PCR on the TCR CDR3 using the HTBI primer set. TCRdb re-called the multiplex PCR reads with MiXCR, one entry per CDR3 protein. In the table there are around 800,000 distinct CDR3 sequences, more than 30% of which are singletons. The entry originates in a study of T cells in Graves' hyperthyroidism and ophthalmopathy. CDR1 is SEHNR and CDR2 is FQNEAQ in the germline V gene (reference sequence). The CDR3 contains 13 residues.

The sequenced material came from blood. The TCR was taken from a man aged 18 to 29 with Graves' hyperthyroidism. The chain combines TRBV7-9 with TRBJ2-7, with 8 bases that match TRBD2. The CDR3 loop is CASSLSAGDEQYF. The CDR3 nucleotides are TGCGCCAGCAGCCTATCAGCGGGGGACGAGCAGTACTTC.